These T cell receptor beta chains were read from a single sample in a study of regulatory T cells in long-lasting Graves disease. TCRdb re-analysed the multiplex PCR reads in MiXCR, keeping a single row per CDR3 protein. The table records under 500,000 distinct CDR3 sequences, more than 20% of them present only once. Sequences were derived from peripheral blood mononuclear cells (PBMCs), sampled when the disease was refractory, from a patient treated with antithyroid drugs. The receptors come from a female donor with Graves disease. Both conserved end residues are part of each CDR3. The order of the fields is clone size, D gene, V gene, J gene, CDR3 DNA, CDR3 protein. The D gene is left open where the match is weak. Expanded clones get a size class; other rows say once, few or many, or leave the size out.

abundance: NA; d_gene: TRBD1; v_gene: TRBV18; j_gene: TRBJ2-7; CDR3nt: TGTGCCAGCTCACCACCGAGTAGGGGGACAGTAGGCTACGAGCAGTACTTC; CDR3aa: CASSPPSRGTVGYEQYF
abundance: NA; d_gene: NA; v_gene: TRBV27; j_gene: TRBJ2-2; CDR3nt: TGTGCCAGCAGGTGGGGCCTTGGCACCGGGGAGCTGTTTTTT; CDR3aa: CASRWGLGTGELFF
abundance: few; d_gene: TRBD2; v_gene: TRBV30; j_gene: TRBJ2-5; CDR3nt: TGTGCCTGCAAGCGGACTAGCGGGAGTGAGACCCAGTACTTC; CDR3aa: CACKRTSGSETQYF
abundance: many; d_gene: TRBD1; v_gene: TRBV10-3; j_gene: TRBJ2-7; CDR3nt: TGTGCCATCCGGGGACAGGGGTCCGTATACGAGCAGTACTTC; CDR3aa: CAIRGQGSVYEQYF
abundance: many; d_gene: NA; v_gene: TRBV6-1; j_gene: TRBJ1-5; CDR3nt: TGTGCCAGCAGAACAGGGACCAGCAATCAGCCCCAGCATTTT; CDR3aa: CASRTGTSNQPQHF
abundance: NA; d_gene: NA; v_gene: TRBV6-5; j_gene: TRBJ1-5; CDR3nt: TGTGCCAGCAGTTACTCGAACTCTCAGCCCCAGCATTTT; CDR3aa: CASSYSNSQPQHF
abundance: NA; d_gene: NA; v_gene: TRBV7-9; j_gene: TRBJ2-7; CDR3nt: TGTGCCAGCAGCTTATACGGGGGCACAACTGGCGAGCAGTACTTC; CDR3aa: CASSLYGGTTGEQYF
abundance: NA; d_gene: NA; v_gene: TRBV7-3; j_gene: TRBJ2-6; CDR3nt: TGTGCCAGCAGCTTACCGCCCTGGGGCTCTGGGGCCAACGTCCTGACTTTC; CDR3aa: CASSLPPWGSGANVLTF
abundance: NA; d_gene: NA; v_gene: TRBV5-5; j_gene: TRBJ2-3; CDR3nt: TGTGCCAGCAGCTCCGAGGGACCCAGCACAGATACGCAGTATTTT; CDR3aa: CASSSEGPSTDTQYF
abundance: NA; d_gene: NA; v_gene: TRBV7-9; j_gene: TRBJ1-1; CDR3nt: TGTGCCAGCAGTCGTCTGGGCCTCACGGGCACTGAAGCTTTCTTT; CDR3aa: CASSRLGLTGTEAFF
abundance: NA; d_gene: NA; v_gene: TRBV27; j_gene: TRBJ2-3; CDR3nt: TGTGCCAGCAGTTCCGTGGCTGGGGTTACGCAGTATTTT; CDR3aa: CASSSVAGVTQYF
abundance: many; d_gene: NA; v_gene: TRBV10-3; j_gene: TRBJ1-1; CDR3nt: TGTGCCATCAGTGAGCAGGGGCTGAACACTGAAGCTTTCTTT; CDR3aa: CAISEQGLNTEAFF
abundance: NA; d_gene: NA; v_gene: TRBV19; j_gene: TRBJ1-5; CDR3nt: TGTGCCAGTAGAACCGGAAATAGCAATCAGCCCCAGCATTTT; CDR3aa: CASRTGNSNQPQHF
abundance: NA; d_gene: TRBD2; v_gene: TRBV27; j_gene: TRBJ2-5; CDR3nt: TGTGCCAGCAGTTCCCTCGGGAGGGGAGAGACCCAGTACTTC; CDR3aa: CASSSLGRGETQYF
abundance: many; d_gene: NA; v_gene: TRBV6-5; j_gene: TRBJ1-1; CDR3nt: TGTGCCAGCAGTTACTCGATCCGGGGCTCGACTGAAGCTTTCTTT; CDR3aa: CASSYSIRGSTEAFF
abundance: many; d_gene: NA; v_gene: TRBV6-1; j_gene: TRBJ1-6; CDR3nt: TGTGCCAGCAACTCAGGGTTTAGTAATTCACCCCTCCACTTT; CDR3aa: CASNSGFSNSPLHF
abundance: many; d_gene: NA; v_gene: TRBV20-1; j_gene: TRBJ1-4; CDR3nt: TGCAGTGCTAGCCGAGCAAGAGAACTGTTTTTT; CDR3aa: CSASRARELFF
abundance: many; d_gene: TRBD1; v_gene: TRBV4-1; j_gene: TRBJ1-1; CDR3nt: TGCGCCAGCAGCCAGGGACAGGGCAGTGAAGCTTTCTTT; CDR3aa: CASSQGQGSEAFF
abundance: NA; d_gene: NA; v_gene: TRBV7-7; j_gene: TRBJ2-5; CDR3nt: TGTGCTAGCAGCCGGGACATCCGAGAGACCCAGTACTTC; CDR3aa: CASSRDIRETQYF
abundance: many; d_gene: TRBD1; v_gene: TRBV6-9; j_gene: TRBJ1-1; CDR3nt: TGTGCCAGCAGTTTAACAGGGGGCCGGACTGAAGCTTTCTTT; CDR3aa: CASSLTGGRTEAFF
abundance: few; d_gene: NA; v_gene: TRBV7-8; j_gene: TRBJ2-6; CDR3nt: TGTGCCAGCAGCCCCCGGGGGAGCAGGGGGAAGGTTGGGGCCAACGTCCTGACTTTC; CDR3aa: CASSPRGSRGKVGANVLTF
abundance: NA; d_gene: TRBD1; v_gene: TRBV28; j_gene: TRBJ2-6; CDR3nt: TGTGCCAGCTACGGTGGGGGTACAGGGGTGGCTTCTGGGGCCAACGTCCTGACTTTC; CDR3aa: CASYGGGTGVASGANVLTF
abundance: NA; d_gene: NA; v_gene: TRBV6-1; j_gene: TRBJ2-4; CDR3nt: TGTGCCAGCACCCGCGACTTGGCCGACATTCAGTACTTC; CDR3aa: CASTRDLADIQYF
abundance: many; d_gene: TRBD2; v_gene: TRBV7-9; j_gene: TRBJ2-5; CDR3nt: TGTGCCAGCAGCCCTCTGGCGGGGGGAGTCCAAGAGACCCAGTACTTC; CDR3aa: CASSPLAGGVQETQYF
abundance: NA; d_gene: TRBD2; v_gene: TRBV10-3; j_gene: TRBJ2-4; CDR3nt: TGTGCCATCAGCGAGTCGGGCGGGAGTGGCAAAAACATTCAGTACTTC; CDR3aa: CAISESGGSGKNIQYF
abundance: NA; d_gene: TRBD2; v_gene: TRBV20-1; j_gene: TRBJ2-1; CDR3nt: TGCAGTGAGGTGGGGACTAGCATGCGCGAGCAGTTCTTC; CDR3aa: CSEVGTSMREQFF
abundance: few; d_gene: TRBD1; v_gene: TRBV7-6; j_gene: TRBJ1-4; CDR3nt: TGTGCCAGCAGCCCGTACCTCGACAGGGTCAACGGTGAAAAACTGTTTTTT; CDR3aa: CASSPYLDRVNGEKLFF
abundance: NA; d_gene: NA; v_gene: TRBV7-9; j_gene: TRBJ2-5; CDR3nt: TGTGCAGACGGGGCGCTAGTAGGAGAGACCCAGTACTTC; CDR3aa: CADGALVGETQYF
abundance: many; d_gene: NA; v_gene: TRBV28; j_gene: TRBJ1-5; CDR3nt: TGTGCCAGCAGTTTCGTCAAGAGGCGGCCCCAGCATTTT; CDR3aa: CASSFVKRRPQHF
abundance: many; d_gene: TRBD1; v_gene: TRBV18; j_gene: TRBJ2-3; CDR3nt: TGTGCCAGCTCACGGGACAGCCTGGATACGCAGTATTTT; CDR3aa: CASSRDSLDTQYF
abundance: few; d_gene: TRBD2; v_gene: TRBV11-2; j_gene: TRBJ2-1; CDR3nt: TGTGCCAGCATATCACCTAGCGGGAGGATCTACAATGAGCAGTTCTTC; CDR3aa: CASISPSGRIYNEQFF
abundance: many; d_gene: NA; v_gene: TRBV4-1; j_gene: TRBJ1-4; CDR3nt: TGCGCCAGCAGCCAAGGGACAGTCTCAACTAATGAAAAACTGTTTTTT; CDR3aa: CASSQGTVSTNEKLFF
abundance: NA; d_gene: TRBD2; v_gene: TRBV3-1; j_gene: TRBJ2-7; CDR3nt: TGTGCCAGCAGCCTAATAGCGGGAGGCGCCACCCTCTCCTACGAGCAGTACTTC; CDR3aa: CASSLIAGGATLSYEQYF
abundance: NA; d_gene: NA; v_gene: TRBV5-1; j_gene: TRBJ1-1; CDR3nt: TGCGCCAGCAGTGACTACAGACCGAACACTGAAGCTTTCTTT; CDR3aa: CASSDYRPNTEAFF
abundance: many; d_gene: NA; v_gene: TRBV11-2; j_gene: TRBJ2-4; CDR3nt: TGTGCCAGCAGGGAATACAGGGAGAAAAACATTCAGTACTTC; CDR3aa: CASREYREKNIQYF
abundance: NA; d_gene: TRBD2; v_gene: TRBV29-1; j_gene: TRBJ2-2; CDR3nt: TGCAGCGTTGAGAGTAGCGGGCAGACCGGGGAGCTGTTTTTT; CDR3aa: CSVESSGQTGELFF
abundance: many; d_gene: TRBD1; v_gene: TRBV20-1; j_gene: TRBJ1-1; CDR3nt: TGCAGTGCTAGCTCCGGGACAGCGGCGAACACTGAAGCTTTCTTT; CDR3aa: CSASSGTAANTEAFF
abundance: NA; d_gene: TRBD2; v_gene: TRBV12-3/TRBV12-4; j_gene: TRBJ2-2; CDR3nt: TGTGCCAGCCGTTGGGGGGGAAACACCGGGGAGCTGTTTTTT; CDR3aa: CASRWGGNTGELFF
abundance: few; d_gene: TRBD1; v_gene: TRBV18; j_gene: TRBJ1-2; CDR3nt: TGTGCCAGCTCACCCCACCCGGGACAGTACCATGGCTACACCTTC; CDR3aa: CASSPHPGQYHGYTF
abundance: NA; d_gene: NA; v_gene: TRBV27; j_gene: TRBJ1-3; CDR3nt: TGTGCCAGCAGCCCCTCAGGGGGAAACACCATATATTTT; CDR3aa: CASSPSGGNTIYF
abundance: NA; d_gene: NA; v_gene: TRBV19; j_gene: TRBJ1-5; CDR3nt: TGTGCCAGTAGTGCCCTTACAGGGACTGATCAGCCCCGGCATTTT; CDR3aa: CASSALTGTDQPRHF
abundance: many; d_gene: NA; v_gene: TRBV6-2/TRBV6-3; j_gene: TRBJ1-2; CDR3nt: TGTGCCAGCAGTTACTCCCGCCGGAGTCTGAGGGGCTACACCTTC; CDR3aa: CASSYSRRSLRGYTF
abundance: many; d_gene: NA; v_gene: TRBV28; j_gene: TRBJ2-7; CDR3nt: TGTGCCAGCAGTCCACCGCCCTCGGGGGAGACCTACGAGCAGTACTTC; CDR3aa: CASSPPPSGETYEQYF
abundance: many; d_gene: TRBD1; v_gene: TRBV28; j_gene: TRBJ1-2; CDR3nt: TGTGCCAGCAGTTCGTCGGACAGGGACGGCTACACCTTC; CDR3aa: CASSSSDRDGYTF
abundance: few; d_gene: NA; v_gene: TRBV5-4; j_gene: TRBJ1-2; CDR3nt: TGTGCCAGCAGCTTGGGGCAGTTCGCCTATGGCTACACCTTC; CDR3aa: CASSLGQFAYGYTF
abundance: many; d_gene: NA; v_gene: TRBV27; j_gene: TRBJ1-1; CDR3nt: TGTGCCAGCAGTTTATCACGGGGGTTGGGAGCTTTCTTT; CDR3aa: CASSLSRGLGAFF
abundance: NA; d_gene: TRBD1; v_gene: TRBV20-1; j_gene: TRBJ1-1; CDR3nt: TGCAGTGCTAGACGGGACAGCCTTGGTGAAGCTTTCTTT; CDR3aa: CSARRDSLGEAFF
abundance: many; d_gene: TRBD1; v_gene: TRBV28; j_gene: TRBJ1-1; CDR3nt: TGTGCCAGCAGTTTGGTAGGGGGCGCGTTTGCTTTCTTT; CDR3aa: CASSLVGGAFAFF
abundance: many; d_gene: NA; v_gene: TRBV24-1; j_gene: TRBJ1-1; CDR3nt: TGTGCCACCAGTGAGGTTCACACAGGTGAAGCTTTCTTT; CDR3aa: CATSEVHTGEAFF
abundance: many; d_gene: NA; v_gene: TRBV9; j_gene: TRBJ2-7; CDR3nt: TGTGCCAGCAGTTTCGGGTCAGGGCCCTACGAGCAGTACTTC; CDR3aa: CASSFGSGPYEQYF
abundance: many; d_gene: TRBD1; v_gene: TRBV7-9; j_gene: TRBJ1-2; CDR3nt: TGTGCCAGCAGACCAGACAGGGGGAGCGGCTACACCTTC; CDR3aa: CASRPDRGSGYTF
abundance: NA; d_gene: TRBD1; v_gene: TRBV19; j_gene: TRBJ1-2; CDR3nt: TGTGCCAGTAGTCCTGGACAGGGCCACTATGGCTACACCTTC; CDR3aa: CASSPGQGHYGYTF